Each of the 32 T cell receptor beta chains below was sequenced from the same sample in a study of regulatory T cells in long-lasting Graves disease (dated by TCRdb to the early 2020s). The time point label here, explained by the study, means: newly diagnosed GD, antithyroid drugs for less than 3 months. RNA was extracted from PBMCs in TRIzol for both TCR sequencing and RNA sequencing. The method behind the library was multiplex PCR. The run used an Illumina HiSeq 4000. TCR beta libraries were built with iRepertoire HTBI primers and Arm-PCR amplification of CDR3 regions. TCRdb redid the processing of the public reads, applying fastp at Q25 and MiXCR, and retained in-frame beta chains. When rows share a CDR3 protein, they turn into one entry using the most common DNA and genes. The sample yields 500,000 or so distinct CDR3 sequences; 15% to 20% were counted once. Of the sample, more than 9% falls within the top ten clones.

These records were also assigned to another study, of T cells in Graves' hyperthyroidism and ophthalmopathy.

The source was peripheral blood mononuclear cells (PBMCs), collected at new diagnosis, from a patient treated with antithyroid drugs. The receptor source for this set is a man aged 35-49 years with Graves disease. Donor details come from another sample of the same person, matched by shared clones.

The V gene is TRBV6-2 or TRBV6-3, the J gene TRBJ1-2; D may be TRBD1 (6 bases). The V gene's germline CDR1 is MNHEY and CDR2 SVGEGT. Trimming removed 6 bases at V and 5 bases at J, with 22 bases between. The CDR3 length is 16 residues. CDR3 amino acids: CASSSRQAGVMYGYTF. The CDR3, as DNA: TGTGCCAGCAGCTCCCGACAGGCCGGGGTTATGTATGGCTACACCTTC.

There are many counts of this clonotype. The V gene is TRBV5-5, the J gene TRBJ1-5; unclear D gene. From germline, CDR1 is SGHKS and CDR2 YYEKEE (reference sequence). V lost 1 base to trimming and J lost 0 bases, with 2 bases between them. This CDR3 comprises 13 residues. The DNA of the CDR3 is TGTGCCAGCAGCTTGACTAGCAATCAGCCCCAGCATTTT. Translating it yields CASSLTSNQPQHF.

This clonotype has at least ten counts. The chain carries TRBV11-3 and TRBJ1-1; no definite D call. The CDR3 consists of 13 residues. Per the germline V gene, CDR1 is SGHNT and CDR2 is YENEEA. V shed 5 bases and J shed 3 bases, with 10 bases lying between them. The CDR3 loop reads CASSPASDTEAFF. The CDR3 DNA reads TGTGCCAGCAGCCCTGCCTCGGACACTGAAGCTTTCTTT.

In this sample, this clonotype turned up a few times. This chain connects TRBV6-1 to TRBJ2-5; TRBD2 agrees at 7 bases. V was clipped by 6 bases and J by 1 base; unmatched bases: 5. CDR1 and CDR2 from the germline V gene are MNHNS and SASEGT. This CDR3 comprises 14 residues. The chain's CDR3 is CASSLREAQETQYF. The DNA for the CDR3 is TGTGCCAGCAGCCTCCGGGAGGCCCAAGAGACCCAGTACTTC.

This clonotype was picked up many times. J is TRBJ2-3 and V is TRBV20-1; 7 bases match TRBD2. The CDR3 is 16 amino acids. The junction had 6 bases not matched to a gene; V was cut back by 0 bases and J by 0 bases. The germline V gene has CDR1 DFQATT and CDR2 SNEGSKA (reference sequence). The CDR3 is CSARDGMRESTDTQYF. The CDR3 DNA follows: TGCAGTGCTAGAGATGGTATGCGGGAGAGCACAGATACGCAGTATTTT.

This clonotype came up many times. The V and J genes are TRBV19 and TRBJ2-7, with 11 bases matching TRBD1. The junction had 7 bases not matched to a gene; V was cut back by 9 bases and J by 0 bases. CDR1 and CDR2 (germline): LNHDA, SQIVND (reference sequence). The CDR3 contains 15 residues. The CDR3 DNA follows: TGTGCCAGCAGTGCAGGACAGGGGGCCTCCTACGAGCAGTACTTC. This translates into CASSAGQGASYEQYF.

This clonotype was seen ten or more times. The rearrangement uses TRBV20-1 and TRBJ2-7; D might be TRBD2 (5 bases). The CDR3 has 13 amino acids. Trimming stripped 5 bases from V and 5 bases from J, with 16 bases between. From germline, CDR1 is DFQATT and CDR2 SNEGSKA (reference sequence). The DNA of the CDR3 is TGCAGTGCTCCACTAGTAGCATCCCACGAGCAGTACTTC. It is translated as CSAPLVASHEQYF.

This clonotype occurred a few times. This chain connects TRBV6-1 to TRBJ1-5, with D unresolved. There are 13 residues in the CDR3. Between the trimmed V and J ends, which lost 5 bases and 5 bases, there was a span of 10 bases. Germline loops: CDR1 MNHNS, CDR2 SASEGT. The CDR3: CASSRNRDQPQHF. DNA for the CDR3: TGTGCCAGCAGTAGAAACAGAGATCAGCCCCAGCATTTT.

V is TRBV6-1 and J is TRBJ2-1; 13 positions agree with TRBD2. The CDR3 is 16 amino acids. V was clipped by 5 bases and J by 6 bases; unmatched bases: 7. Germline V lookup: CDR1 MNHNS, CDR2 SASEGT. This chain's CDR3 is CASSLRTSGSSNEQFF. CDR3 DNA sequence: TGTGCCAGCAGTCTCCGGACTAGCGGGAGTTCCAATGAGCAGTTCTTC.

This clonotype was detected many times. V gene TRBV7-9 combines with J gene TRBJ2-4, with TRBD1 matching 8 bases. Losses at the gene ends were 6 bases for V and 3 bases for J; bases not matched to a gene: 7. CDR3 size: 15 residues. Germline V CDR1 and CDR2: SEHNR, FQNEAQ (reference sequence). The CDR3 nucleotides are TGTGCCAGCAGACCCGGACAGGGCGGCAAAAACATTCAGTACTTC. Its protein product is CASRPGQGGKNIQYF.

The chain has TRBV7-8 and TRBJ1-4; TRBD1 matches 8 bases. The ends lost 1 base at V and 7 bases at J; junction bases unmatched: 14. The CDR3 totals 18 residues. Germline-derived CDR1 and CDR2 are SGHVS and FQNEAQ. The chain's CDR3 is CASSLEFPLQGVAEKLFF. CDR3 coding DNA: TGTGCCAGCAGCTTAGAGTTCCCCCTACAGGGGGTAGCTGAAAAACTGTTTTTT. The variable domain in full, with the rest retrieved from reference TRBV7-8 and TRBJ1-4, is GAGVSQSPRYKVAKRGQDVALRCDPISGHVSLFWYQQALGQGPEFLTYFQNEAQLDKSGLPSDRFFAERPEGSVSTLKIQRTQQEDSAVYLCASSLEFPLQGVAEKLFFGSGTQLSVL.

The chain couples TRBV11-2 to TRBJ2-7; TRBD1 matches at 10 bases. V was clipped by 7 bases and J by 0 bases; unmatched bases: 3. There are 14 residues in the CDR3. CDR1 SGHAT and CDR2 FQNNGV come from the germline V gene. The CDR3 nucleotides are TGTGCCAGCACCGGGACAGGGGTCTCCTACGAGCAGTACTTC. Residues: CASTGTGVSYEQYF.

At least ten counts were recorded for this clonotype. The chain has TRBV29-1 and TRBJ1-1, with no clear D. The V gene lost 6 bases and the J gene lost 7 bases, with 6 bases spanning the gap. From germline, CDR1 is SQVTM and CDR2 ANQGSEA. The length of the CDR3 is 9 residues. CDR3 sequence reads: CSVDIEAFF. CDR3 sequence (DNA): TGCAGCGTCGATATTGAAGCTTTCTTT.

J is TRBJ1-1 and V is TRBV15; no definite D call. This CDR3 comprises 14 residues. V lost 0 bases to trimming and J lost 7 bases, with 12 bases between them. CDR1 is LNHNV, CDR2 YYDKDF, per germline (reference sequence). Written as DNA, the CDR3 is TGTGCCACCAGCAGAGATCTCTTAGGTGGTGAAGCTTTCTTT. It codes for CATSRDLLGGEAFF.

Comments on this clonotype: A much larger clone differs by one base, so this may be a read error. The chain joins TRBV12-3 or TRBV12-4 to TRBJ2-2; TRBD2 matches at 8 bases. J was trimmed by 10 bases and V by 7 bases; bases with no gene match: 14. This CDR3 is 15 amino acids long. The CDR3 region has the DNA TGTGCCAGCATCCGGGGGGGGAGGAGCATTGAGGAGCTGTTTTTT. The encoded protein is CASIRGGRSIEELFF.

In its sample, this clonotype was seen many times. The chain recombines TRBV20-1 with TRBJ2-7, with 7 bases that match TRBD2. V shed 6 bases, J shed 0 bases, and the junction held 17 bases outside the gene matches. The CDR3 is made up of 17 amino acids. Germline values: CDR1 DFQATT, CDR2 SNEGSKA (reference sequence). The CDR3 protein is CSADKPRAGTSSYEQYF. CDR3 in DNA: TGCAGTGCGGACAAACCCAGAGCGGGAACAAGCTCCTACGAGCAGTACTTC.

This clonotype was observed at least ten times. The chain is built from TRBV28 and TRBJ2-5, with 7 nucleotides matching TRBD2. Germline V CDR1 and CDR2: MDHEN, SYDVKM. V dropped 5 bases and J dropped 3; count of bases not matched to a gene: 6. CDR3 length: 14 residues. The DNA of the CDR3 is TGTGCCAGCAGTCCGGGAGGTGGGGAAGAGACCCAGTACTTC. It translates to CASSPGGGEETQYF. Complete variable domain (other parts from reference TRBV28 and TRBJ2-5): DVKVTQSSRYLVKRTGEKVFLECVQDMDHENMFWYRQDPGLGLRLIYFSYDVKMKEKGDIPEGYSVSREKKERFSLILESASTNQTSMYLCASSPGGGEETQYFGPGTRLLVL.

V usage is TRBV4-1 and J usage is TRBJ1-5, with D uncertain. Germline lookup yields CDR1 MGHRA and CDR2 YSYEKL. The V end was cut by 4 bases, the J end by 1 base, with 11 bases between. This CDR3 is built from 15 residues. The CDR3 nucleotides read TGCGCCAGCAGCCGAGAGGTGGGGAGCAATCAGCCCCAGCATTTT. Protein product: CASSREVGSNQPQHF.

With regard to this clonotype: A clone one base away is much larger, so this may be a read error. This rearrangement joins TRBV7-3 to TRBJ2-1; D gene uncertain. Germline CDR1 reads SGHTA; CDR2 reads FQGTGA. The CDR3 consists of 15 residues. CDR3 nucleotide sequence: TGTGCCAGCAGCTTAGGGCCCAGCTCCTACAGTGAGCAGTTCTTC. Translated: CASSLGPSSYSEQFF.

The chain links TRBV20-1 to TRBJ2-2; D remains unclear. CDR3 length: 16 residues. Trimming left V 6 bases short and J 3 bases short, with 20 bases between. Germline CDR1 and CDR2: DFQATT and SNEGSKA (reference sequence). Written as DNA, the CDR3 is TGCAGTGCCCAAATCTCTAAAGCCACTTACACCGGGGAGCTGTTTTTT. The encoded protein is CSAQISKATYTGELFF.

This clonotype was recorded at least ten times. The gene calls are TRBV20-1 and TRBJ2-7; TRBD2 matches 7 bases. This CDR3 spans 14 amino acids. V lost 5 bases, J lost 0 bases, and 7 bases stayed unmatched. Germline V CDR1 and CDR2: DFQATT, SNEGSKA (reference sequence). CDR3 amino acids: CSAYKSGASYEQYF. The CDR3 DNA reads as TGCAGTGCTTACAAGAGCGGGGCCTCCTACGAGCAGTACTTC.

This clonotype was seen only a few times. The chain is built from TRBV19 and TRBJ2-5, with a weak D call TRBD2 (6 bases). V lost 4 bases and J lost 11, with 20 bases in between. Germline assignment: CDR1 LNHDA and CDR2 SQIVND (reference sequence). The CDR3 covers 14 residues. For the CDR3, the DNA is TGTGCCAGTAGTAGCGTGGGCTCAATAGGAGGGCAGTACTTC. Translated, it gives CASSSVGSIGGQYF.

V and J are TRBV9 and TRBJ2-1; 14 nucleotides align to TRBD2. There are 19 residues in the CDR3. The V gene end was trimmed by 3 bases and the J gene end by 6 bases; junction bases not matched to a gene: 14. CDR1 is SGDLS, CDR2 YYNGEE, per germline. The CDR3 nucleotides are TGTGCCAGCAGCGCCCGGGACAGGGGACTAGCGGGAGTAGGCAATGAGCAGTTCTTC. The encoded protein is CASSARDRGLAGVGNEQFF.

The chain carries TRBV7-2 and TRBJ2-1; TRBD2 matches at 12 bases. Germline loops: CDR1 SGHTA, CDR2 FQGNSA. The CDR3 covers 19 residues. J lost 7 bases, V lost 1 base, and 14 bases had no gene match. CDR3 coding DNA: TGTGCCAGCAGCTTAGTTGTCAACGACCTAGCGGGAGGGTGGAATGAGCAGTTCTTC. Amino acid sequence: CASSLVVNDLAGGWNEQFF.

This clonotype has ten or more counts. The V gene is TRBV30, the J gene TRBJ2-1; tentative D call: TRBD2 (6 bases). CDR1 and CDR2 from the germline V gene are GTSNPN and SVGIG (reference sequence). The length of the CDR3 is 12 residues. Between the trimmed V and J ends, which lost 4 bases and 4 bases, there was a span of 8 bases. DNA of the CDR3: TGTGCCTGGACTAGCGTATACAATGAGCAGTTCTTC. Translating it yields CAWTSVYNEQFF.

This clonotype was seen ten or more times. The J gene is TRBJ2-7, the V gene TRBV2; D gene uncertain. V was trimmed by 6 bases and J by 6 bases, leaving 12 bases between them. Germline CDR1 reads SNHLY; CDR2 reads FYNNEI. The length of the CDR3 is 12 residues. The CDR3 nucleotides read TGTGCCAGCAGCGCCCGTCGGGTCGAGCAGTACTTC. Amino acid sequence: CASSARRVEQYF. Combining the CDR3 with reference TRBV2 and TRBJ2-7 gives the whole variable domain EPEVTQTPSHQVTQMGQEVILRCVPISNHLYFYWYRQILGQKVEFLVSFYNNEISEKSEIFDDQFSVERPDGSNFTLKIRSTKLEDSAMYFCASSARRVEQYFGPGTRLTVT.

V gene TRBV20-1 combines with J gene TRBJ1-3, with TRBD1 identical over 8 bases. CDR1 is DFQATT and CDR2 is SNEGSKA in the germline V gene (reference sequence). This CDR3 region has 13 residues. Trimming cost V 5 bases and J 4 bases; bases outside gene matches: 4. CDR3 region: CSAFGQGGNTIYF. CDR3 in DNA: TGCAGTGCTTTTGGACAGGGAGGAAACACCATATATTTT.

In its sample, this clonotype was seen many times. The chain employs TRBV5-1 and TRBJ2-2; 10 bases are a match to TRBD2. V shed 4 bases, J shed 0 bases, and the junction held 3 bases outside the gene matches. Per germline, CDR1 SGHRS and CDR2 YFSETQ. The CDR3 covers 16 residues. The CDR3 region has the DNA TGCGCCAGCAGCCTAACTAGCGGGGCGAACACCGGGGAGCTGTTTTTT. Translation: CASSLTSGANTGELFF.

This clonotype showed up many times. The chain recombines TRBV3-1 with TRBJ2-3; 8 bases fit TRBD2. In germline, CDR1 is LGHDT, CDR2 YNNKEL (reference sequence). V shed 3 bases, J shed 9 bases, and the junction held 11 bases outside the gene matches. The CDR3 loop spans 15 amino acids. In DNA form, the CDR3 reads TGTGCCAGCAGCCAGATTCGGGAGGGGAGGACAACGCAGTATTTT. Protein: CASSQIREGRTTQYF.

This clonotype turned up a few times. The genes are TRBV6-1 and TRBJ2-1; D not certain. Trimming stripped 6 bases from V and 5 bases from J, with 14 bases between. CDR3 length: 14 residues. Germline-derived CDR1 and CDR2 are MNHNS and SASEGT. The chain's CDR3 is CASRPGLTNNEQFF. The CDR3 nucleotides are TGTGCCAGCAGGCCAGGCCTAACCAACAATGAGCAGTTCTTC.

This clonotype was counted only a few times. The chain combines TRBV29-1 with TRBJ1-1; D is unresolved. There are 12 residues in the CDR3. The V gene's germline CDR1 is SQVTM and CDR2 ANQGSEA. The V end lost 0 bases, the J end lost 10 bases, and 12 bases lay between the germline ends. Here the CDR3 reads CSVEEESTRAFF. The CDR3 coding sequence is TGCAGCGTTGAAGAGGAGTCGACTAGAGCTTTCTTT.

The J gene is TRBJ2-2, the V gene TRBV5-4; 7 bases line up with TRBD2. CDR1 and CDR2 from the germline V gene are SGHNT and YYREEE (reference sequence). The CDR3 is made up of 16 amino acids. V shed 3 bases and J 4 bases; nucleotides not matched to a gene: 9. CDR3 amino acids: CASSSGLVRSTGELFF. The CDR3 region has the DNA TGTGCCAGCAGCTCCGGACTAGTACGTAGCACCGGGGAGCTGTTTTTT.